This T cell receptor (beta chain) was identified in a study of blood T cells in healthy people across ages. General study findings and limits: Changes seen in expanded clonotypes were possibly confounded by donor CMV status left unknown. Long-lived donors had more naive CD4+ cells and higher diversity than aged donors.

A second PCR, run for roughly 7 to 11 cycles, used a sample-barcoded 5' primer plus a J-beta primer mix. TCRdb re-analysed the 5' RACE reads in MiXCR, keeping a single row per CDR3 protein. The top ten clones hold around 10% of a sample with hundreds of thousands of distinct CDR3 sequences, about 24% of them seen once. This clonotype showed up just a few times. Its antigen is unknown. Trimming took off 6 bases at V and 4 bases at J, with 13 bases between the two ends. The CDR3 sequence is 14 residues long. Germline values: CDR1 SGDLS, CDR2 YYNGEE. The same data also went into a second study, on T cells of mothers and their children. That source adds: It was related mother-child pairs that showed slightly higher overlap than unrelated pairs, without reaching significance.

The rearrangement uses TRBV9 and TRBJ2-2, with D unresolved. The TCR was taken from a boy aged 10-17 years in good health. The sample was blood. The CDR3 region is CASNLDRFTGELFF. The CDR3, as DNA: TGTGCCAGCAATTTGGACCGATTCACCGGGGAGCTGTTTTTT.